These 16 T cell receptor beta chains share one sample of origin, sequenced in a study of OX40 agonist ivuxolimab in advanced cancers. Libraries were prepared by immunoSEQ multiplex PCR; TCRdb keeps only in-frame clonotypes and omits some of them. This sample has tens of thousands of clones, with about 88% found just once. The sample consisted of CD4+ or CD8+ T cells sorted from blood, taken in a trial of the OX40 agonist ivuxolimab. Source of these receptors: an adult with an advanced solid tumor such as melanoma, head and neck, liver or kidney cancer.

The gene calls are TRBV7-8 and TRBJ2-3; D possibly corresponds to TRBD2 (6 bases). Germline lookup yields CDR1 SGHVS and CDR2 FQNEAQ. Trimming stripped 2 bases from V and 1 base from J, with 10 bases between. CDR3 length: 15 residues. CDR3 loop: CASSLRREGTDTQYF. In nucleotides, the CDR3 is TGTGCCAGCAGCTTAAGGAGGGAGGGCACAGATACGCAGTATTTT.

The V gene is TRBV25-1, the J gene TRBJ1-5; TRBD1 matches at 8 bases. The germline V gene encodes CDR1 MGHDK and CDR2 SYGVNS. The CDR3 runs to 15 residues. V was clipped by 8 bases and J by 3 bases; unmatched bases: 9. The CDR3 sequence: CASPRPGQDNQPQHF. Here the CDR3 DNA reads TGTGCCAGCCCTCGACCGGGACAGGACAATCAGCCCCAGCATTTT.

The V gene is TRBV4-1, the J gene TRBJ2-7; D remains unclear. Trimming pared 4 bases from V and 1 base from J, leaving 8 bases between. The V gene's germline CDR1 is MGHRA and CDR2 YSYEKL. The CDR3 has 13 amino acids. The CDR3 coding sequence is TGCGCCAGCAGCCCGGAGAGTTCCTACGAGCAGTACTTC. Translation gives CASSPESSYEQYF.

The chain is built from TRBV7-2 and TRBJ2-1; possible D gene TRBD2, 6 bases. CDR1 is SGHTA and CDR2 is FQGNSA in the germline V gene. V lost 4 bases and J 3 bases, leaving 19 bases between the germline ends. CDR3 length: 17 amino acids. The CDR3 region has the DNA TGTGCCAGCAGCTCAGGCGTCGGGAGCGTCCTCTACAATGAGCAGTTCTTC. It specifies CASSSGVGSVLYNEQFF.

V is TRBV28 and J is TRBJ1-2, with 7 bases that match TRBD1. CDR1 and CDR2 (germline): MDHEN, SYDVKM. The V and J ends lost 4 bases and 4 bases, in that order; junction bases with no gene match: 15. The CDR3 sequence is 17 residues long. CDR3 bases: TGTGCCAGCAGTTCCACCTACAGGGGACCCTTCATCTATGGCTACACCTTC. This codes for CASSSTYRGPFIYGYTF.

The genes are TRBV11-2 and TRBJ1-5; no firm D call. The CDR3 runs 13 residues. CDR1 SGHAT and CDR2 FQNNGV come from the germline V gene. Trimming pared 5 bases from V and 4 bases from J, leaving 9 bases between. The CDR3 region has the DNA TGTGCCAGCAGCCCCCTTGGGAATCAGCCCCAGCATTTT. This codes for CASSPLGNQPQHF.

This rearrangement joins TRBV27 to TRBJ2-1; 10 bases fit TRBD2. This CDR3 is built from 19 residues. V trimming: 6 bases; J trimming: 4 bases; junction bases outside the gene matches: 18. In germline, CDR1 is MNHEY, CDR2 SMNVEV (reference sequence). CDR3: CASRAGLAVPPLVYNEQFF. The DNA for the CDR3 is TGTGCCAGCAGGGCAGGACTAGCGGTACCACCCCTCGTTTACAATGAGCAGTTCTTC.

V and J are TRBV19 and TRBJ2-5, with 7 nucleotides matching TRBD2. The CDR3 length is 17 residues. The germline CDR1 and CDR2 sequences are LNHDA and SQIVND (reference sequence). The V segment lost 1 base and the J segment 9 bases; nucleotides outside the gene matches: 17. DNA of the CDR3: TGTGCCAGTAGTATAGTCCATCTAGCGGAAGACAATTCGGCCCAGTACTTC. It yields the protein CASSIVHLAEDNSAQYF.

In nucleotides, the CDR3 is TGTGCCAGCAGCTCCAAGTACAATGAGCAGTTCTTC. Protein product: CASSSKYNEQFF. The rearrangement joins TRBV7-9 to TRBJ2-1; D is uncertain. The CDR3 contains 12 residues. Between the trimmed V and J ends, which lost 4 bases and 4 bases, there was a span of 5 bases. Germline lookup yields CDR1 SEHNR and CDR2 FQNEAQ (reference sequence).

Regarding this clone: Other DNA sequences in the sample encode the same CDR3. The chain carries TRBV18 and TRBJ2-2; unclear D gene. Trimming removed 0 bases at V and 2 bases at J, with 4 bases between. The CDR3 contains 14 residues. Per the germline V gene, CDR1 is KGHSH and CDR2 is LQKENI. CDR3 amino acids: CASSPPVNTGELFF. CDR3 DNA: TGTGCCAGCTCACCACCAGTTAACACCGGGGAGCTGTTTTTT. Combining the CDR3 with reference TRBV18 and TRBJ2-2 gives the whole variable domain NAGVMQNPRHLVRRRGQEARLRCSPMKGHSHVYWYRQLPEEGLKFMVYLQKENIIDESGMPKERFSAEFPKEGPSILRIQQVVRGDSAAYFCASSPPVNTGELFFGEGSRLTVL.

The chain recombines TRBV7-3 with TRBJ1-2; perhaps TRBD1 as D (6 bases). Trimming removed 2 bases at V and 8 bases at J, with 12 bases between. Germline assignment: CDR1 SGHTA and CDR2 FQGTGA. The CDR3 extends over 13 amino acids. The DNA of the CDR3 is TGTGCCAGCAGCTTACCAGGGGATAAGGGCTACACCTTC. Translating it yields CASSLPGDKGYTF.

The chain links TRBV11-3 to TRBJ2-1; 9 bases line up with TRBD2. Germline V gene data show CDR1 as SGHNT and CDR2 as YENEEA. The CDR3 spans 15 residues. V was pared by 5 bases and J by 3 bases, with 5 bases of the junction left unmatched. The CDR3 DNA reads TGTGCCAGCAGCCCACCTAGCGGGAACTACAATGAGCAGTTCTTC. It yields the protein CASSPPSGNYNEQFF.

CDR3 region: CASSVGTASGELFF. The CDR3, as DNA: TGTGCCAGCAGCGTAGGGACAGCATCGGGGGAGCTGTTTTTT. This rearrangement joins TRBV9 to TRBJ2-2; a possible D gene is TRBD1 (6 bases). In germline, CDR1 is SGDLS, CDR2 YYNGEE. The ends were cut back, 0 bases at V and 8 bases at J, with 11 bases in the middle. The CDR3 loop spans 14 amino acids.

This clone was observed once. J is TRBJ2-2 and V is TRBV10-2; D unresolved. The CDR3 consists of 15 residues. Per germline, CDR1 WSHSY and CDR2 SAAADI. Between the trimmed V and J ends, which lost 5 bases and 13 bases, there was a span of 23 bases. In nucleotides, the CDR3 is TGCGCCAGCAGTTTAACCACCCAGTCTATCCTGGGGCTGTTTTTT. This sequence encodes CASSLTTQSILGLFF.

J is TRBJ1-5 and V is TRBV4-3; D uncertain. The CDR3 has 13 residues. V was trimmed by 4 bases and J by 4 bases, leaving 8 bases between them. CDR1 and CDR2 (germline): LGHNA, YSLEER. For the CDR3, the DNA is TGCGCCAGCAGCCCCGACACTAATCAGCCCCAGCATTTT. It specifies CASSPDTNQPQHF.

This clone was counted a single time. This chain links TRBV11-2 with TRBJ2-7; TRBD1 agrees at 8 bases. With V trimmed by 4 bases and J by 6 bases, 14 bases remained unmatched. The CDR3 totals 16 residues. Germline V gene lookup returns CDR1 SGHAT and CDR2 FQNNGV. CDR3 in amino acids: CASSSPVDRVVGEQYF. The CDR3 DNA follows: TGTGCCAGCAGCTCCCCGGTGGACAGGGTTGTCGGCGAGCAGTACTTC.